The rows below give T cell receptor beta chains drawn from one sample of a study of graft-versus-host responses after intestinal transplantation. Some clones are missing from TCRdb's copy, which holds only in-frame ones; the method was immunoSEQ multiplex PCR. The repertoire holds around 13,000 clones, with 74% as singletons. Sequencing was performed on ileum tissue, taken 16 days after intestinal transplant. The receptor set was obtained from a human patient who received an intestinal transplant, so some T cells may come from the graft donor. Both conserved end residues are part of each CDR3. The D gene is left open where the match is weak. A clone size is listed for some rows: how often the clone was seen (once, few, many), or a class if it is expanded.

J,V,D,size,CDR3,DNA
TRBJ1-5,TRBV2,-,-,CASSEMDSSFSNQSQHF,TGTGCCAGCAGTGAAATGGACAGTTCTTTTAGCAATCAGTCCCAGCATTTT
TRBJ1-5,TRBV5-5,TRBD1,-,CASSSTGGTHSNQPQHF,TGTGCCAGCAGCTCTACAGGGGGCACCCATAGCAATCAGCCCCAGCATTTT
TRBJ1-4,TRBV13,-,once,CASSLGLGATNEKLFF,TGTGCCAGCAGCTTAGGCCTGGGCGCAACTAATGAAAAACTGTTTTTT
TRBJ2-3,TRBV10-2,TRBD2,-,CASWDTSGFVGTQYF,TGCGCCAGCTGGGACACTAGCGGATTCGTCGGTACGCAGTATTTT
TRBJ2-7,TRBV29-1,-,-,CSVETGGTEPYEQYF,TGCAGCGTTGAAACCGGAGGAACAGAACCCTACGAGCAGTACTTC
TRBJ2-7,TRBV10-3,TRBD1,-,CAISPGGSSYEQYF,TGTGCCATCAGTCCAGGGGGTAGCTCCTACGAGCAGTACTTC
TRBJ2-1,TRBV27,TRBD2,-,CASSFTVGGGPANEQFF,TGTGCCAGCAGTTTCACCGTGGGGGGAGGGCCCGCCAATGAGCAGTTCTTC
TRBJ1-5,TRBV30,-,few,CAWGENQPQHF,TGTGCCTGGGGAGAAAATCAGCCCCAGCATTTT
TRBJ2-2,TRBV6-5,-,medium-sized,CASSYGQATGELFF,TGTGCCAGCAGTTATGGCCAGGCCACCGGGGAGCTGTTTTTT
TRBJ1-1,TRBV6-4,TRBD1,-,CASRPGGANTEAFF,TGTGCCAGCAGACCAGGGGGCGCGAACACTGAAGCTTTCTTT
TRBJ1-1,TRBV5-4,-,-,CASSLDMNTEAFF,TGTGCCAGCAGCTTGGATATGAACACTGAAGCTTTCTTT
TRBJ1-6,TRBV10-3,TRBD1,-,CAISGTGQGASPLHF,TGTGCCATCAGTGGTACGGGACAGGGGGCATCACCCCTCCACTTT
TRBJ1-1,TRBV14,TRBD1,-,CASSLTGGDGSAFF,TGTGCCAGCAGCCTTACAGGGGGCGACGGGTCAGCTTTCTTT
TRBJ1-2,TRBV6-1,TRBD1,-,CASSPGTVGNGYTF,TGTGCCAGCAGCCCCGGGACAGTTGGCAATGGCTACACCTTC
TRBJ2-2,TRBV6-5,-,-,CASRTTRNTGELFF,TGTGCCAGCAGAACTACCCGAAACACCGGGGAGCTGTTTTTT
TRBJ2-5,TRBV19,TRBD2,few,CASSMERGSETQYF,TGTGCCAGTAGTATGGAGCGGGGGTCAGAGACCCAGTACTTC
TRBJ1-1,TRBV6-1,-,-,CASSEWSLEAFF,TGTGCCAGCAGTGAATGGAGCTTAGAAGCTTTCTTT
TRBJ1-1,TRBV25-1,-,-,CASSELLQSTEAFF,TGTGCCAGCAGTGAATTGTTGCAGTCCACTGAAGCTTTCTTT
TRBJ2-2,TRBV10-3,-,once,CAISVLDTNTGELFF,TGTGCCATCAGTGTGTTGGACACGAACACCGGGGAGCTGTTTTTT
TRBJ2-7,TRBV6-1,TRBD2,-,CASSEVFGGSYEQYF,TGTGCCAGCAGTGAAGTTTTCGGCGGGAGCTACGAGCAGTACTTC
TRBJ2-2,TRBV4-3,TRBD2,large,CASSPLAGGGGELFF,TGCGCCAGCAGCCCATTAGCGGGGGGCGGCGGGGAGCTGTTTTTT
TRBJ2-1,TRBV30,TRBD2,once,CAWSDPLLSGGWESEQFF,TGTGCCTGGAGTGACCCTTTGTTAAGCGGGGGCTGGGAGTCTGAGCAGTTCTTC
TRBJ2-2,TRBV29-1,TRBD1,-,CSVLTGTDKIPNTGELFF,TGCAGCGTTCTCACCGGGACAGACAAAATACCGAACACCGGGGAGCTGTTTTTT
TRBJ1-1,TRBV6-5,-,-,CASSYGGRTEAFF,TGTGCCAGCAGTTACGGCGGCCGGACTGAAGCTTTCTTT
TRBJ1-4,TRBV5-6,TRBD1,few,CASSLRGPIVNEKLFF,TGTGCCAGCAGCTTAAGGGGGCCTATAGTTAATGAAAAACTGTTTTTT
TRBJ2-7,TRBV25-1,-,-,CASSEGHGAYEQYF,TGTGCCAGCAGTGAGGGGCACGGCGCTTACGAGCAGTACTTC
TRBJ1-5,TRBV19,-,-,CASSIVGAWQPQHF,TGTGCCAGTAGTATAGTTGGGGCATGGCAGCCCCAGCATTTT
TRBJ1-6,TRBV7-2,TRBD1,-,CASSPGQSYNSPLHF,TGTGCCAGCAGCCCGGGACAGTCTTATAATTCACCCCTCCACTTT
TRBJ1-5,TRBV19,TRBD1,once,CASSRTGGLSNQPQHF,TGTGCCAGTAGTAGAACAGGGGGCTTGAGCAATCAGCCCCAGCATTTT